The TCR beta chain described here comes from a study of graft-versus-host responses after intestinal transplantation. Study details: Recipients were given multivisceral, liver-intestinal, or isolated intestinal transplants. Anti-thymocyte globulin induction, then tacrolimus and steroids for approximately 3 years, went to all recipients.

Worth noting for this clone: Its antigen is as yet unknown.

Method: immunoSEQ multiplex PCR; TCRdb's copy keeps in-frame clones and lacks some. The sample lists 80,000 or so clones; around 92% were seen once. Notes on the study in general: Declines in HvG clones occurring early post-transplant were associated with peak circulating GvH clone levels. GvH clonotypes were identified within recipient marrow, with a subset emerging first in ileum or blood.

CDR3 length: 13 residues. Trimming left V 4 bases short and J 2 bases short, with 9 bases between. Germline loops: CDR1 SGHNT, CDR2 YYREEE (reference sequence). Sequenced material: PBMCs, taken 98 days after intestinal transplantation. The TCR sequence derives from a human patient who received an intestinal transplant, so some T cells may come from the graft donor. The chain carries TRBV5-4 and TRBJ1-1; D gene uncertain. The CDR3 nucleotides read TGTGCCAGCAGCCCCGCCATTAACACTGAAGCTTTCTTT. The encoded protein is CASSPAINTEAFF.